The next 24 T cell receptor beta chains were all read from a single sample in a study of T cells in Graves' hyperthyroidism and ophthalmopathy. TCR beta CDR3 regions were amplified from RNA transcripts. The TCR CDR3 was amplified in a first-round RT-PCR using the HTBI primer set. TCRdb re-called the multiplex PCR reads with MiXCR, one entry per CDR3 protein. The sample includes about 690,000 distinct CDR3 sequences, roughly 17% of them seen just once. Sequencing was done on a sample of blood. These receptors all stem from a man aged 50-59 years with Graves' hyperthyroidism.

There are many counts of this clonotype. The chain recombines TRBV7-8 with TRBJ2-5, with D tentatively TRBD1 or TRBD2 (5 bases each). The germline CDR1 and CDR2 sequences are SGHVS and FQNEAQ. V was shortened by 5 bases and J by 5 bases, with 21 bases between the two germline ends. The CDR3 is 16 amino acids. The chain's CDR3 is CASSPYRDPLGETQYF. The CDR3 nucleotides read TGTGCCAGCAGCCCCTACCGGGACCCTCTGGGGGAGACCCAGTACTTC.

This clonotype has a count of ten or more. The CDR3 DNA is TGTGCCAGCATCCGCGGACTGCAGGAGCAGTACTTC. This translates into CASIRGLQEQYF. This chain connects TRBV6-1 to TRBJ2-7; D may be TRBD2 (5 bases). The germline V and J ends were trimmed by 7 bases and 7 bases, with 14 bases remaining between them. This CDR3 has 12 amino acids. Germline V gene sequence: CDR1 MNHNS, CDR2 SASEGT.

This clonotype was observed many times. The V call is TRBV11-2, the J call TRBJ2-1; 8 nucleotides align to TRBD2. Germline-derived CDR1 and CDR2 are SGHAT and FQNNGV. V lost 5 bases and J lost 4; bases outside the gene matches: 10. CDR3 length: 16 residues. The CDR3 sequence is CASSLLPSGPYNEQFF. As DNA, the CDR3 is TGTGCCAGCAGCCTTCTTCCTAGCGGGCCGTACAATGAGCAGTTCTTC.

The chain recombines TRBV5-4 with TRBJ1-2; D gene uncertain. The V end was cut by 4 bases, the J end by 2 bases, with 9 bases between. Germline lookup yields CDR1 SGHNT and CDR2 YYREEE (reference sequence). The CDR3 consists of 13 residues. CDR3 sequence: CASSLEENYGYTF. CDR3 coding DNA: TGTGCCAGCAGCCTAGAAGAGAACTATGGCTACACCTTC.

The table lists this clonotype with many counts. The chain links TRBV9 to TRBJ1-4, with 8 bases matching TRBD1. CDR1 is SGDLS and CDR2 is YYNGEE in the germline V gene. Trimming removed 0 bases from V and 7 bases from J; junction bases left unmatched: 5. CDR3 length: 15 amino acids. The CDR3 DNA follows: TGTGCCAGCAGCGTAGATGGACAGGGACTTGAAAAACTGTTTTTT. It translates to CASSVDGQGLEKLFF.

This clonotype was seen at least ten times. The rearrangement links TRBV5-1 to TRBJ2-7; D ambiguous. The CDR3 is made up of 14 amino acids. Trimming pared 1 base from V and 5 bases from J, leaving 13 bases between. CDR1 and CDR2 from the germline V gene are SGHRS and YFSETQ. CDR3 sequence (DNA): TGCGCCAGCAGCTTGTTGTCCCAATATGACGAGCAGTACTTC. This translates into CASSLLSQYDEQYF.

There are many counts of this clonotype. The chain carries TRBV30 and TRBJ1-2, with TRBD1 matching 7 bases. The V gene's germline CDR1 is GTSNPN and CDR2 SVGIG (reference sequence). This CDR3 comprises 12 residues. The V and J ends lost 5 bases and 5 bases, in that order; junction bases with no gene match: 5. The CDR3 sequence is CAWSGQDYGYTF. Here the CDR3 DNA reads TGTGCCTGGTCCGGACAGGATTATGGCTACACCTTC. Using reference TRBV30 and TRBJ1-2 for the parts outside the CDR3, the full variable domain is SQTIHQWPATLVQPVGSPLSLECTVEGTSNPNLYWYRQAAGRGLQLLFYSVGIGQISSEVPQNLSASRPQDRQFILSSKKLLLSDSGFYLCAWSGQDYGYTFGSGTRLTVV.

This clonotype was observed many times. The V and J genes are TRBV15 and TRBJ2-5, with D perhaps matching TRBD2 (5 bases). Deletions cut 0 bases from V and 4 bases from J, with 12 bases between. The CDR3 extends over 15 amino acids. The germline gives CDR1 LNHNV, CDR2 YYDKDF (reference sequence). The CDR3 loop reads CATSREREWAETQYF. In nucleotides, the CDR3 is TGTGCCACCAGCAGAGAAAGGGAGTGGGCAGAGACCCAGTACTTC.

The rearrangement joins TRBV6-5 to TRBJ1-4, with D hard to call. Germline-derived CDR1 and CDR2 are MNHEY and SVGAGI. V was trimmed by 2 bases and J by 8 bases, leaving 15 bases between them. The CDR3 has 15 residues. CDR3 in DNA: TGTGCCAGCAGTTACAGACTCGGACTTGGGGAAAAACTGTTTTTT. Its protein product is CASSYRLGLGEKLFF.

This clonotype was counted ten times or more. The chain employs TRBV24-1 and TRBJ1-2; 7 bases fit TRBD1. V dropped 2 bases and J dropped 3; count of bases not matched to a gene: 5. CDR1 is KGHDR, CDR2 SFDVKD, per germline. The CDR3 covers 15 residues. CDR3 bases: TGTGCCACCAGTGATTCGACAGGGTGGCACTATGGCTACACCTTC. Translating it yields CATSDSTGWHYGYTF.

This clonotype was seen ten or more times. J is TRBJ1-2 and V is TRBV28; D perhaps matches TRBD1 (5 bases). The CDR3 has 16 residues. V was cut by 3 bases and J by 2 bases, with 16 bases left in between. The V gene's germline CDR1 is MDHEN and CDR2 SYDVKM. The CDR3: CASSLGGTGSNYGYTF. As DNA, the CDR3 is TGTGCCAGCAGTTTGGGTGGCACAGGAAGCAACTATGGCTACACCTTC.

This clonotype was counted many times. This sequence joins TRBV11-2 and TRBJ2-3, with TRBD2 as a possible D gene (6 bases). This CDR3 has 15 residues. V lost 5 bases and J 0 bases, leaving 12 bases between the germline ends. Germline V gene sequence: CDR1 SGHAT, CDR2 FQNNGV. CDR3 DNA: TGTGCCAGCAGCAGACGGGAGTTGAGCACAGATACGCAGTATTTT. It codes for CASSRRELSTDTQYF.

The V and J genes are TRBV4-1 and TRBJ2-7; D not certain. V shed 1 base and J shed 5 bases, with 18 bases lying between them. The V gene's germline CDR1 is MGHRA and CDR2 YSYEKL. The CDR3 is 16 amino acids. CDR3 residues: CASSQAWLDVRDEQYF. The DNA of the CDR3 is TGCGCCAGCAGCCAAGCTTGGTTAGACGTTAGGGACGAGCAGTACTTC.

The chain combines TRBV12-3 or TRBV12-4 with TRBJ2-5, with TRBD2 matching over 11 bases. V lost 8 bases, J lost 5 bases, and 13 bases stayed unmatched. This CDR3 comprises 16 residues. The CDR3 region is CASGRGSGRATETQYF. The CDR3 DNA reads TGTGCCAGCGGAAGAGGTAGCGGGAGGGCCACTGAGACCCAGTACTTC.

This chain joins TRBV4-2 and TRBJ2-6, with D uncertain. CDR1 LGHNA and CDR2 YNFKEQ come from the germline V gene. V was shortened by 0 bases and J by 0 bases, with 6 bases between the two germline ends. The CDR3 has 16 residues. The chain's CDR3 is CASSQDQSSGANVLTF. DNA for the CDR3: TGTGCCAGCAGCCAAGATCAGAGCTCTGGGGCCAACGTCCTGACTTTC.

The chain is built from TRBV12-3 or TRBV12-4 and TRBJ1-6; TRBD1 aligns across 8 bases. The CDR3 covers 16 residues. Unmatched junction bases numbered 8, after V lost 3 bases and J lost 7 bases. CDR3: CASSFQGASLNSPLHF. The CDR3, as DNA: TGTGCCAGCAGTTTCCAGGGGGCCTCTCTAAATTCACCCCTCCACTTT.

This clonotype has a count of ten or more. The chain couples TRBV28 to TRBJ2-3; 8 nucleotides line up with TRBD2. Trimming cost V 6 bases and J 5 bases; bases outside gene matches: 7. This CDR3 contains 14 residues. Germline lookup yields CDR1 MDHEN and CDR2 SYDVKM. The CDR3 bases are TGTGCCAGCAGCGAGGGACTAGTTGTAGATACGCAGTATTTT. It codes for CASSEGLVVDTQYF.

This clonotype was counted a few times. This rearrangement joins TRBV4-3 to TRBJ2-1, with TRBD2 as a possible D gene (7 bases). The CDR3 covers 18 residues. V lost 0 bases and J lost 7, with 22 bases in between. From germline, CDR1 is LGHNA and CDR2 YSLEER. The CDR3: CASSQDRVVQGGVNEQFF. The CDR3 DNA reads as TGCGCCAGCAGCCAAGATAGGGTCGTACAGGGAGGGGTTAATGAGCAGTTCTTC.

The rearrangement links TRBV6-4 to TRBJ2-7; D call uncertain. V lost 5 bases, J lost 3 bases, and 11 bases lay in between. Germline CDR1 is MRHNA and CDR2 is SNTAGT. There are 13 residues in the CDR3. The CDR3 reads CASSRRLGYEQYF. DNA of the CDR3: TGTGCCAGCAGTCGAAGACTTGGCTACGAGCAGTACTTC.

The chain links TRBV28 to TRBJ2-3; D is possibly TRBD2 (5 bases). Trimming took off 4 bases at V and 5 bases at J, with 7 bases between the two ends. From germline, CDR1 is MDHEN and CDR2 SYDVKM. CDR3 length: 12 amino acids. The DNA for the CDR3 is TGTGCCAGCAGTTATGGACTAGATACGCAGTATTTT. Residues: CASSYGLDTQYF.

This rearrangement joins TRBV6-6 to TRBJ1-4; the match to TRBD1 covers 8 bases. Unmatched junction bases numbered 3, after V lost 2 bases and J lost 7 bases. The CDR3 consists of 14 residues. The germline V gene has CDR1 MNHNY and CDR2 SVGAGI (reference sequence). The CDR3 DNA reads TGTGCCAGCAGTTACGACAGGGGAAGTGAAAAACTGTTTTTT. This codes for CASSYDRGSEKLFF.

The rearrangement links TRBV20-1 to TRBJ1-1, with D maybe TRBD1 (6 bases). The CDR3 runs 19 residues. CDR1 and CDR2 from the germline V gene are DFQATT and SNEGSKA (reference sequence). V gave up 0 bases and J gave up 8 bases, with 31 bases separating them. CDR3 residues: CSARDLGGGAHEILAEAFF. CDR3 sequence (DNA): TGCAGTGCTAGAGATTTGGGGGGGGGGGCGCATGAGATTCTAGCGGAAGCTTTCTTT.

V and J are TRBV27 and TRBJ1-1; D not certain. CDR1 is MNHEY, CDR2 SMNVEV, per germline (reference sequence). The CDR3 covers 11 residues. V gave up 11 bases and J gave up 10 bases, with 17 bases separating them. The CDR3 is CARALRKGAFF. In nucleotides, the CDR3 is TGTGCCCGAGCCCTCCGGAAGGGAGCTTTCTTT.

This clonotype was counted ten times or more. The J gene is TRBJ1-1, the V gene TRBV7-3, with 8 bases lining up with TRBD1. V shed 5 bases, J shed 4 bases, and the junction held 12 bases outside the gene matches. The CDR3 sequence is 16 residues long. Germline V gene lookup returns CDR1 SGHTA and CDR2 FQGTGA. The CDR3 region is CASSQHSRGLGTEAFF. The DNA of the CDR3 is TGTGCCAGCAGCCAACACTCCAGGGGGCTTGGCACTGAAGCTTTCTTT.